The rows below give T cell receptor beta chains drawn from one sample of a study of T-cell memory formation after mild COVID-19. TCRdb reprocessed the 5' RACE reads with MiXCR, giving one entry per CDR3 protein. The table lists about 620,000 distinct CDR3 sequences, around 17% of them singletons. Sequencing was performed on PBMCs or a T cell subset sorted from them (not recorded which). The receptor source for this set is an adult woman who had mild COVID-19 (a few samples of this study predate the infection). Cell type and time point are not known. The CDR3 runs from the conserved cysteine through the conserved F or W. A D gene is named only where the DNA matches it firmly. Only some rows state a clone size, as once, few, many or a class for expanded clones.

clone_size j_call v_call cdr3_length d_call cdr3_aa cdr3_nt
few TRBJ2-5 TRBV7-2 14 - CASSATGTEGTQYF TGTGCCAGCAGCGCGACAGGGACTGAGGGGACCCAGTACTTC
- TRBJ2-1 TRBV12-3/TRBV12-4 13 - CASGSGTYNEQFF TGTGCCAGCGGGTCCGGGACCTACAATGAGCAGTTCTTC
- TRBJ2-3 TRBV7-6 18 TRBD2 CASSPTWEGLAGSDTQYF TGTGCCAGCAGCCCCACCTGGGAAGGACTAGCGGGGTCAGATACGCAGTATTTT
many TRBJ2-3 TRBV5-6 13 TRBD2 CASSLTGGDTQYF TGTGCCAGCAGTTTAACGGGAGGGGATACGCAGTATTTT
- TRBJ1-2 TRBV7-6 14 TRBD1 CASSLGSGGSGYTF TGTGCCAGCAGCTTAGGGTCAGGGGGCAGTGGCTACACCTTC
- TRBJ2-7 TRBV3-1 17 TRBD2 CASSQEGTSGGAYEQYF TGTGCCAGCAGCCAAGAGGGGACTAGCGGGGGGGCGTACGAGCAGTACTTC
few TRBJ2-2 TRBV7-3 13 - CASSRILAGELFF TGTGCCAGCAGCCGCATTTTGGCCGGGGAGCTGTTTTTT
- TRBJ1-1 TRBV11-2 12 - CASSLTYGKAFF TGTGCCAGCAGCTTAACGTACGGAAAAGCTTTCTTT
few TRBJ2-2 TRBV9 15 - CASSEGSSNTGELFF TGTGCCAGCAGCGAGGGCAGTTCGAACACCGGGGAGCTGTTTTTT
- TRBJ1-4 TRBV4-1 16 - CASSQDPQGRNEKLFF TGCGCCAGCAGCCAAGATCCGCAGGGTCGGAATGAAAAACTGTTTTTT